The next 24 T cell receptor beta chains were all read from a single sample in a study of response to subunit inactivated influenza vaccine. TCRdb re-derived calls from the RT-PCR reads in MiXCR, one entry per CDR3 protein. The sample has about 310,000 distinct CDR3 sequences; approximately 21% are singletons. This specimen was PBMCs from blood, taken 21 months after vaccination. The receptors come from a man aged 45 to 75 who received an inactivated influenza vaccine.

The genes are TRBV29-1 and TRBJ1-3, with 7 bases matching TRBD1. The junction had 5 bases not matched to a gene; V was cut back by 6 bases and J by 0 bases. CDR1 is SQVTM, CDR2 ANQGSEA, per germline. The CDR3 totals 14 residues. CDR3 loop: CSVMTGFSGNTIYF. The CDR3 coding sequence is TGCAGCGTGATGACAGGGTTCTCTGGAAACACCATATATTTT.

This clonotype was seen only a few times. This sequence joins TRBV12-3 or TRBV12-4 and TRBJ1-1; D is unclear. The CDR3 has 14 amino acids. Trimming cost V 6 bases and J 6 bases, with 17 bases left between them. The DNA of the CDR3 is TGTGCCAGCAGCCTACTCCCTCGACGCGCTGAAGCTTTCTTT. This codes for CASSLLPRRAEAFF.

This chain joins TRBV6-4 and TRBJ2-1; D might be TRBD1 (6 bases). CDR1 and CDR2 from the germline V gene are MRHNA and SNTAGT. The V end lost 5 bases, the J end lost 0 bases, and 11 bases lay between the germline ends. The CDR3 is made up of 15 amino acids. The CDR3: CASSPDRDSYNEQFF. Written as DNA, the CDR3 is TGTGCCAGCAGTCCGGACAGAGACTCCTACAATGAGCAGTTCTTC.

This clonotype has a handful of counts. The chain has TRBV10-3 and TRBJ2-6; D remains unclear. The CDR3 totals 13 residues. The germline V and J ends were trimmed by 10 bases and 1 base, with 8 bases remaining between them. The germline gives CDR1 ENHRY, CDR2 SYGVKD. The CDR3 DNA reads TGTGCCACGTCTTTGTCTGGGGCCAACGTCCTGACTTTC. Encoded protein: CATSLSGANVLTF.

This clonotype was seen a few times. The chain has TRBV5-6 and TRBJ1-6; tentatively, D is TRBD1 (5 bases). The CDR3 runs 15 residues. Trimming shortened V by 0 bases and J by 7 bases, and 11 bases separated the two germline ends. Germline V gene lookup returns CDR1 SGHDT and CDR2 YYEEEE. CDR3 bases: TGTGCCAGCAGCTTGGCCGGAGGGGTCAATTCACCCCTCCACTTT. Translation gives CASSLAGGVNSPLHF.

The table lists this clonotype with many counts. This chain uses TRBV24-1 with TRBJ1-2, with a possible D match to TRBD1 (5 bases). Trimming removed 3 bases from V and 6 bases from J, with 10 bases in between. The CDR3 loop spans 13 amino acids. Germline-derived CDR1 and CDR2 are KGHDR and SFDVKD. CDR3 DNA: TGTGCCACCAGTGATGTCCGGGACCATGGCTACACCTTC. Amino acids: CATSDVRDHGYTF.

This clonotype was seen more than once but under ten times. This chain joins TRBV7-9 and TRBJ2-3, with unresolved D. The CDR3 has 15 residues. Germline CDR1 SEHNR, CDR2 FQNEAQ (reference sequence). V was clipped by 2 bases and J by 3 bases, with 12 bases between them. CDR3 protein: CASSLILWGTDTQYF. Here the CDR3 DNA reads TGTGCCAGCAGCTTAATCTTGTGGGGTACAGATACGCAGTATTTT.

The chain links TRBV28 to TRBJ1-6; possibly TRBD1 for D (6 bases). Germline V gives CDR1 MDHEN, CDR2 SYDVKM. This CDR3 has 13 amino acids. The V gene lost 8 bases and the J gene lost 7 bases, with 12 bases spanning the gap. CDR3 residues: CASFQQGNSPLHF. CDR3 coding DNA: TGTGCCAGCTTCCAACAGGGAAATTCACCCCTCCACTTT.

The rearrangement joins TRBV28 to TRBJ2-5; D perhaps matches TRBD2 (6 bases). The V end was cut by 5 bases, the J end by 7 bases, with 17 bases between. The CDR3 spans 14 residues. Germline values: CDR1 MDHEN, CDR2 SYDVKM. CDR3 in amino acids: CASSRSTSSGTQYF. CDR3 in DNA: TGTGCCAGCAGTCGCTCCACTAGCTCGGGGACCCAGTACTTC.

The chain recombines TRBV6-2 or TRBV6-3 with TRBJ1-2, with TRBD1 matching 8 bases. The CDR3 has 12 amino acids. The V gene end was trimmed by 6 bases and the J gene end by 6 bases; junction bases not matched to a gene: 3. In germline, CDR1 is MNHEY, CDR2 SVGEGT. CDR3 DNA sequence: TGTGCCAGCAGGCAGGGGGCGAATGGCTACACCTTC. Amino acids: CASRQGANGYTF.

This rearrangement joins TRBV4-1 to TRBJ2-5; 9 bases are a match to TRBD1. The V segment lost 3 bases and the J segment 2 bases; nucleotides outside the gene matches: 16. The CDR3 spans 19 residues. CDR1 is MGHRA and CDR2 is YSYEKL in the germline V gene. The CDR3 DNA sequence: TGCGCCAGCAGCCACTATTTATCTTCTTTTGGACAGGGGCAAGAGACCCAGTACTTC. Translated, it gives CASSHYLSSFGQGQETQYF.

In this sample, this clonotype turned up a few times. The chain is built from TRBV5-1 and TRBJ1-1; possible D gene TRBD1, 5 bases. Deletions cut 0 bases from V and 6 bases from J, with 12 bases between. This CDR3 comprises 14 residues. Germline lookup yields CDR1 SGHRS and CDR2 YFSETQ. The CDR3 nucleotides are TGCGCCAGCAGCTTGGTAGGGGCTGGGGCTGAAGCTTTCTTT. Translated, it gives CASSLVGAGAEAFF.

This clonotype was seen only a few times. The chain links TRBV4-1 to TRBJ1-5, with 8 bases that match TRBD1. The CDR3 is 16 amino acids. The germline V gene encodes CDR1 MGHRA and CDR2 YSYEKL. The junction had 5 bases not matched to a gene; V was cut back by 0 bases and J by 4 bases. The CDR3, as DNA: TGCGCCAGCAGCCAAGAAGCCAGGGGGCGGAATCAGCCCCAGCATTTT. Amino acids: CASSQEARGRNQPQHF.

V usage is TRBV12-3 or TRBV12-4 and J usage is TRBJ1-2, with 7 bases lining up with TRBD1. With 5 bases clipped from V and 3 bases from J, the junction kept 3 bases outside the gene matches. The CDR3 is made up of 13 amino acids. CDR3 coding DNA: TGTGCCAGCAGTACCAGGGGGTACTATGGCTACACCTTC. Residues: CASSTRGYYGYTF.

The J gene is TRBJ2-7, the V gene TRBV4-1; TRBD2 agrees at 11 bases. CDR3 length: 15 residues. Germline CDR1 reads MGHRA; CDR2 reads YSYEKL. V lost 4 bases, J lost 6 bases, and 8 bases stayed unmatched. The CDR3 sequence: CASSPYSGGASEQYF. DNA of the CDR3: TGCGCCAGCAGCCCTTATAGCGGGGGGGCGTCCGAGCAGTACTTC.

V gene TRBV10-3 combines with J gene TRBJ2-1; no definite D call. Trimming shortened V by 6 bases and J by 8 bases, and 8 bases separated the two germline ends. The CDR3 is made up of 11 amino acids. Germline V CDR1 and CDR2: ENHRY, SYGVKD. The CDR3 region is CAIRWVDEQFF. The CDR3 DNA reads TGTGCCATCAGGTGGGTGGATGAGCAGTTCTTC.

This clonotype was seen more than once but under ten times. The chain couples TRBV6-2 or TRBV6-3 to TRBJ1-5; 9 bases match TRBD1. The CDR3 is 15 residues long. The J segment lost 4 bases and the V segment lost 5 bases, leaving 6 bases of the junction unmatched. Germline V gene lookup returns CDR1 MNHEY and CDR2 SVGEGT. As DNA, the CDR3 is TGTGCCAGCAGTCCCGGACAGGGGAATAATCAGCCCCAGCATTTT. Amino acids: CASSPGQGNNQPQHF.

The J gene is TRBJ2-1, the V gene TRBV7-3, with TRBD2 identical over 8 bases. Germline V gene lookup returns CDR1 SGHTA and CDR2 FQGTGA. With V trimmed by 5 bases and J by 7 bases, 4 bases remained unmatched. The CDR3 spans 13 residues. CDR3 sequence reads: CASSTGTRNEQFF. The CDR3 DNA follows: TGTGCCAGCAGCACCGGGACTAGGAATGAGCAGTTCTTC.

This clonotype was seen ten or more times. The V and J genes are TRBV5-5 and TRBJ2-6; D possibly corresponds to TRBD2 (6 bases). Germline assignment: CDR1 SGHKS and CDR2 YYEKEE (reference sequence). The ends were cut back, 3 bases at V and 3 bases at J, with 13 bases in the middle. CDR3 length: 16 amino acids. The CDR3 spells CASSSLGGDGANVLTF. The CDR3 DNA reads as TGTGCCAGCAGCTCCCTCGGAGGGGATGGGGCCAACGTCCTGACTTTC.

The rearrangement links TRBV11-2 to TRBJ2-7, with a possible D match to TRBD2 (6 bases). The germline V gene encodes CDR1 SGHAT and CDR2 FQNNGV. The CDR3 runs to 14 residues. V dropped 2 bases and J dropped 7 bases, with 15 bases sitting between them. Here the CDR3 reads CASSLRGRSGEQYF. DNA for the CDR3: TGTGCCAGCAGCTTACGGGGGAGGTCTGGGGAGCAGTACTTC.

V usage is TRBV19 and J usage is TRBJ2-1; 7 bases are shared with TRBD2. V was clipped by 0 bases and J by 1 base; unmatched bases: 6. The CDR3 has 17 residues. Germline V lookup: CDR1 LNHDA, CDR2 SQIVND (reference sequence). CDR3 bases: TGTGCCAGTAGTATAGATCTCCCTAGCGGATCCTACAATGAGCAGTTCTTC. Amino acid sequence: CASSIDLPSGSYNEQFF.

For the CDR3, the DNA is TGTGCCAGCAGTAGTCGGGGAAGTCGACAAGAGACCCAGTACTTC. This translates into CASSSRGSRQETQYF. The chain links TRBV12-3 or TRBV12-4 to TRBJ2-5, with TRBD2 as a possible D gene (5 bases). The germline V and J ends were trimmed by 5 bases and 2 bases, with 15 bases remaining between them. There are 15 residues in the CDR3.

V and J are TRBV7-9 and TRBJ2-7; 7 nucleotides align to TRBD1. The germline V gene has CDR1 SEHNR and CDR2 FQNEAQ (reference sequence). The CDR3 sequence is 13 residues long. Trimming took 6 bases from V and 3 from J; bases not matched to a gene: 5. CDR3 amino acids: CASSGQVRYEQYF. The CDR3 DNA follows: TGTGCCAGCAGTGGACAGGTACGCTACGAGCAGTACTTC. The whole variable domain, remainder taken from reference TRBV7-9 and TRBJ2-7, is DTGVSQNPRHKITKRGQNVTFRCDPISEHNRLYWYRQTLGQGPEFLTYFQNEAQLEKSRLLSDRFSAERPKGSFSTLEIQRTEQGDSAMYLCASSGQVRYEQYFGPGTRLTVT.

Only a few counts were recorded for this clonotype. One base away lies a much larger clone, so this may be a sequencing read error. The CDR3: CASSLVAGNTDTQYF. CDR3 coding DNA: TGTGCCAGCAGCTTAGTAGCGGGGAACACAGATACGCAGTATTTT. This sequence joins TRBV7-2 and TRBJ2-3; 8 nucleotides match TRBD2. V lost 1 base to trimming and J lost 2 bases; unmatched junction nucleotides: 2. CDR3 size: 15 residues. The germline V gene encodes CDR1 SGHTA and CDR2 FQGNSA.